One sample yielded the 29 T cell receptor beta chains listed below, sequenced in a study of OX40 agonist ivuxolimab in advanced cancers. To prepare the library, the immunoSEQ multiplex PCR assay was applied. TCRdb limited this immuneACCESS table to in-frame rearrangements with V and J called. A share of clones is missing; checked studies link under half to unresolved V genes, and the rest is unexplained. Recorded for this sample are some 100,000 clones; approximately 90% of them occurred a single time. 0.31% of the sample is held by the ten biggest clonotypes. Material: CD4+ or CD8+ T cells sorted from blood, obtained in a trial of the OX40 agonist ivuxolimab. Source of these receptors: an adult with an advanced solid tumor such as melanoma, head and neck, liver or kidney cancer.

This rearrangement joins TRBV9 to TRBJ2-5; D is ambiguous. CDR1 and CDR2 from the germline V gene are SGDLS and YYNGEE. The V end lost 0 bases, the J end lost 2 bases, and 5 bases lay between the germline ends. The length of the CDR3 is 13 residues. CDR3 bases: TGTGCCAGCAGCGTAGCAGGACAAGAGACCCAGTACTTC. Its protein product is CASSVAGQETQYF.

The gene calls are TRBV5-4 and TRBJ1-1; D ambiguous. Germline CDR1 is SGHNT and CDR2 is YYREEE (reference sequence). With 3 bases removed from V and 3 bases from J, the gap between germline ends came to 15 bases. The CDR3 is 15 residues long. CDR3 sequence: CASSSHGRADTEAFF. The CDR3 bases are TGTGCCAGCAGCTCCCATGGACGGGCGGACACTGAAGCTTTCTTT.

The rearrangement uses TRBV18 and TRBJ2-5, with D perhaps being TRBD1 or TRBD2 (5 bases each). Germline V lookup: CDR1 KGHSH, CDR2 LQKENI. The V end was cut by 3 bases, the J end by 11 bases, with 13 bases between. The CDR3 runs 12 residues. CDR3 loop: CASSPGRGEQYF. The CDR3 DNA reads TGTGCCAGCTCACCGGGACGTGGGGAGCAGTACTTC.

This clone has ten or more counts. This sequence joins TRBV6-1 and TRBJ1-1, with D uncertain. Germline V gives CDR1 MNHNS, CDR2 SASEGT. The length of the CDR3 is 13 residues. Trimming left V 5 bases short and J 0 bases short, with 7 bases between. The CDR3 DNA reads TGTGCCAGCAGTCCTACAGTGAACACTGAAGCTTTCTTT. Translating it yields CASSPTVNTEAFF.

The chain is built from TRBV28 and TRBJ2-2; a possible D gene is TRBD2 (6 bases). The CDR3 has 15 amino acids. The germline V gene has CDR1 MDHEN and CDR2 SYDVKM. V was shortened by 2 bases and J by 4 bases, with 11 bases between the two germline ends. CDR3 DNA: TGTGCCAGCAGTTTAGGCGGGATGGGCACCGGGGAGCTGTTTTTT. It encodes CASSLGGMGTGELFF.

CDR3 nucleotides: TGTGCCAGCTTTCAGGGGGCAGATCAGCCCCAGCATTTT. This codes for CASFQGADQPQHF. V gene TRBV2 combines with J gene TRBJ1-5, with 8 positions matching TRBD1. The germline gives CDR1 SNHLY, CDR2 FYNNEI. This CDR3 is built from 13 residues. The V and J ends lost 8 bases and 5 bases, in that order; junction bases with no gene match: 5.

The gene calls are TRBV5-1 and TRBJ2-5; D is ambiguous. The CDR3 is 11 amino acids. CDR1 is SGHRS and CDR2 is YFSETQ in the germline V gene. V lost 5 bases to trimming and J lost 2 bases, with 4 bases between them. As DNA, the CDR3 is TGCGCCAGCAGGGCTCAAGAGACCCAGTACTTC. Translated: CASRAQETQYF.

The CDR3 is CASSVRRSVSSYNEQFF. The CDR3, as DNA: TGTGCCAGCAGCGTACGTCGTAGCGTTAGCTCCTACAATGAGCAGTTCTTC. This chain connects TRBV9 to TRBJ2-1; TRBD2 is a possible D gene (5 bases). V was trimmed by 1 base and J by 0 bases, leaving 14 bases between them. The CDR3 covers 17 residues. CDR1 is SGDLS and CDR2 is YYNGEE in the germline V gene.

V usage is TRBV5-1 and J usage is TRBJ2-3, with D possibly being TRBD1 (5 bases). The length of the CDR3 is 15 residues. Germline V CDR1 and CDR2: SGHRS, YFSETQ. Trimming cost V 4 bases and J 4 bases, with 16 bases left between them. In DNA, the CDR3 is TGCGCCAGCAGCGAAGACAGACATATAGCAGATACGCAGTATTTT. Protein product: CASSEDRHIADTQYF.

This clone was counted a few times. The genes are TRBV23-1 and TRBJ2-1; the D gene could be TRBD1 or TRBD2 (5 bases each). TRBV23-1 is treated as an ORF (open reading frame) with a function not yet certain. The CDR3 is made up of 15 amino acids. Trimming took off 4 bases at V and 9 bases at J, with 19 bases between the two ends. In nucleotides, the CDR3 is TGCGCCAGCAGTCTCTTCAAGTCCGCTGGGGGTGAGCAGTTCTTC. This encodes CASSLFKSAGGEQFF.

This chain links TRBV6-6 with TRBJ1-5, with a possible D match to TRBD1 (6 bases). Looked up from germline, CDR1 is MNHNY and CDR2 is SVGAGI (reference sequence). Trimming cost V 6 bases and J 1 base, with 10 bases left between them. CDR3 length equals 14 residues. The CDR3 protein is CASRRDMSNQPQHF. The CDR3 DNA reads TGTGCCAGCAGAAGGGACATGAGCAATCAGCCCCAGCATTTT.

This chain uses TRBV18 with TRBJ2-2; perhaps TRBD1 as D (6 bases). This CDR3 is 17 amino acids long. Germline V gene lookup returns CDR1 KGHSH and CDR2 LQKENI. Trimming cost V 3 bases and J 0 bases, with 14 bases left between them. The CDR3 nucleotides are TGTGCCAGCTCACCTCTACCGGCAGGGGCGAACACCGGGGAGCTGTTTTTT. This translates into CASSPLPAGANTGELFF.

This sequence joins TRBV7-2 and TRBJ2-1, with no clear D. CDR1 is SGHTA, CDR2 FQGNSA, per germline. The CDR3 has 12 residues. V lost 8 bases to trimming and J lost 3 bases, with 8 bases between them. CDR3 region: CASGLYYNEQFF. The CDR3 DNA follows: TGTGCCAGCGGCCTATACTACAATGAGCAGTTCTTC.

The V gene is TRBV28, the J gene TRBJ2-1, with TRBD2 matching over 7 bases. V shed 6 bases, J shed 0 bases, and the junction held 5 bases outside the gene matches. Germline V gene lookup returns CDR1 MDHEN and CDR2 SYDVKM. The length of the CDR3 is 15 residues. CDR3 nucleotides: TGTGCCAGCAGCCCAAGCGGGAACTCCTACAATGAGCAGTTCTTC. It yields the protein CASSPSGNSYNEQFF. The variable domain in full, completed from reference TRBV28 and TRBJ2-1, reads DVKVTQSSRYLVKRTGEKVFLECVQDMDHENMFWYRQDPGLGLRLIYFSYDVKMKEKGDIPEGYSVSREKKERFSLILESASTNQTSMYLCASSPSGNSYNEQFFGPGTRLTVL.

The chain links TRBV5-4 to TRBJ2-1, with a tentative D call TRBD2 (5 bases). CDR1 and CDR2 from the germline V gene are SGHNT and YYREEE (reference sequence). V shed 4 bases and J shed 10 bases, with 12 bases lying between them. CDR3 length: 12 residues. The CDR3 sequence: CASSADTREQFF. In nucleotides, the CDR3 is TGTGCCAGCAGCGCCGACACTAGGGAGCAGTTCTTC.

V is TRBV11-2 and J is TRBJ2-7; the D is unclear. The germline gives CDR1 SGHAT, CDR2 FQNNGV. This CDR3 has 12 residues. V lost 1 base and J 3 bases, leaving 4 bases between the germline ends. The CDR3 is CASSLVVYEQYF. CDR3 coding DNA: TGTGCCAGCAGCTTAGTGGTCTACGAGCAGTACTTC.

Written as DNA, the CDR3 is TGCGCCAGCAGCTTCGGGGTACAGATATACAATGAGCAGTTCTTC. Encoded protein: CASSFGVQIYNEQFF. The V gene is TRBV5-1, the J gene TRBJ2-1; D is perhaps TRBD2 (5 bases). Germline loops: CDR1 SGHRS, CDR2 YFSETQ. Trimming removed 2 bases at V and 4 bases at J, with 13 bases between. This CDR3 spans 15 amino acids.

V usage is TRBV13 and J usage is TRBJ2-1; 10 bases agree with TRBD1. Germline assignment: CDR1 PRHDT and CDR2 FYEKMQ (reference sequence). This CDR3 contains 14 residues. V gave up 6 bases and J gave up 6 bases; unmatched junction bases: 5. This CDR3 reads CASRSGTGVNEQFF. The DNA for the CDR3 is TGTGCCAGCAGGTCCGGGACAGGGGTCAATGAGCAGTTCTTC.

The V gene is TRBV11-2, the J gene TRBJ2-7, with 8 bases that match TRBD2. The length of the CDR3 is 15 residues. The J segment lost 5 bases and the V segment lost 6 bases, leaving 12 bases of the junction unmatched. Germline lookup yields CDR1 SGHAT and CDR2 FQNNGV. The CDR3 spells CASRDGGRLFHEQYF. CDR3 nucleotides: TGTGCCAGCAGGGACGGCGGGAGGCTTTTCCACGAGCAGTACTTC.

This clone was detected a few times. This chain links TRBV5-1 with TRBJ1-2, with D perhaps matching TRBD1 (6 bases). The CDR3 covers 13 residues. Germline V gene sequence: CDR1 SGHRS, CDR2 YFSETQ. The V gene lost 4 bases and the J gene lost 5 bases, with 12 bases spanning the gap. CDR3 sequence (DNA): TGCGCCAGCAGCCCTATACAGGGATATGGCTACACCTTC. Translation gives CASSPIQGYGYTF.

The table lists this clone with a few counts. J is TRBJ2-2 and V is TRBV5-4, with TRBD1 identical over 9 bases. This CDR3 is 15 amino acids long. J gave up 6 bases and V 4 bases, and 7 bases lay outside the gene matches. The germline V gene encodes CDR1 SGHNT and CDR2 YYREEE (reference sequence). CDR3 DNA: TGTGCCAGCAGCGCCCGACAGGGGGGCGCCGGGGAGCTGTTTTTT. This gives the protein CASSARQGGAGELFF.

The V and J genes are TRBV29-1 and TRBJ1-2; D is uncertain. The germline CDR1 and CDR2 sequences are SQVTM and ANQGSEA. The V gene lost 7 bases and the J gene lost 3 bases, with 24 bases spanning the gap. This CDR3 spans 16 amino acids. The CDR3 nucleotides are TGCAGCGGAGGAGAAGTAAGGTTGGTTTCGGACTATGGCTACACCTTC. Encoded protein: CSGGEVRLVSDYGYTF.

The rearrangement links TRBV30 to TRBJ1-5; 10 nucleotides line up with TRBD1. Germline V lookup: CDR1 GTSNPN, CDR2 SVGIG (reference sequence). J lost 6 bases, V lost 3 bases, and 11 bases had no gene match. The CDR3 covers 16 residues. In DNA form, the CDR3 reads TGTGCCTGGAGCACACCCGGGACAGGGGTGGGTCAGCCCCAGCATTTT. It specifies CAWSTPGTGVGQPQHF.

The rearrangement uses TRBV7-2 and TRBJ2-3; D is perhaps TRBD2 (6 bases). The length of the CDR3 is 16 residues. CDR1 is SGHTA and CDR2 is FQGNSA in the germline V gene. V was shortened by 1 base and J by 0 bases, with 11 bases between the two germline ends. CDR3 residues: CASSLGGAGSTDTQYF. The CDR3 DNA sequence: TGTGCCAGCAGCTTAGGCGGGGCAGGGAGCACAGATACGCAGTATTTT.

The rearrangement uses TRBV4-2 and TRBJ2-1; 9 nucleotides agree with TRBD2. Germline CDR1 and CDR2: LGHNA and YNFKEQ. Trimming took 3 bases from V and 7 from J; bases not matched to a gene: 13. This CDR3 is 17 amino acids long. For the CDR3, the DNA is TGTGCCAGCAGCCACGGGACTAGCATTCAGAGTCGGAATGAGCAGTTCTTC. Protein: CASSHGTSIQSRNEQFF.

The chain links TRBV6-1 to TRBJ1-5; the match to TRBD1 covers 7 bases. From germline, CDR1 is MNHNS and CDR2 SASEGT. The CDR3 consists of 14 residues. After removal of 7 bases from V and 6 bases from J, the junction contained 9 bases not matched to a gene. The CDR3 sequence: CASITDRVGQPQHF. The CDR3 DNA sequence: TGTGCCAGCATTACTGACAGGGTGGGTCAGCCCCAGCATTTT.

The DNA for the CDR3 is TGTGCCAGCAGTGAAGCGCTGATCACGGAGAACACTGAAGCTTTCTTT. The encoded protein is CASSEALITENTEAFF. The chain recombines TRBV6-1 with TRBJ1-1; D remains ambiguous. The germline V gene has CDR1 MNHNS and CDR2 SASEGT. V lost 0 bases and J 1 base, leaving 12 bases between the germline ends. The CDR3 runs to 16 residues.

The chain carries TRBV4-3 and TRBJ2-7, with 13 nucleotides matching TRBD2. Per the germline V gene, CDR1 is LGHNA and CDR2 is YSLEER. The ends lost 4 bases at V and 6 bases at J; junction bases unmatched: 9. This CDR3 comprises 16 residues. The CDR3 loop is CASSLQLAGGFSEQYF. In DNA form, the CDR3 reads TGCGCCAGCAGCCTCCAACTAGCGGGAGGGTTTTCCGAGCAGTACTTC.

This chain links TRBV7-2 with TRBJ2-3, with a tentative D call TRBD1 (5 bases). Trimming cost V 2 bases and J 5 bases, with 11 bases left between them. This CDR3 is built from 14 residues. Germline V gene lookup returns CDR1 SGHTA and CDR2 FQGNSA. CDR3 DNA: TGTGCCAGCAGCTTAAACAACAGGAGAGATACGCAGTATTTT. This encodes CASSLNNRRDTQYF.